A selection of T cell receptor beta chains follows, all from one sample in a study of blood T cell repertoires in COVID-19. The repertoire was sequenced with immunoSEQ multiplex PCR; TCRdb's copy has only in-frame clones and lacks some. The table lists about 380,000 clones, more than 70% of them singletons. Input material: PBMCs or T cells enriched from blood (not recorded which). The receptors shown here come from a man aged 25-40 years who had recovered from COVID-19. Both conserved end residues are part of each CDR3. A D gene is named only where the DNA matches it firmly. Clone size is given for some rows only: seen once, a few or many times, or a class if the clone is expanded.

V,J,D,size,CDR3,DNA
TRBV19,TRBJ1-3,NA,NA,CASSTAQDRGNTIYF,TGTGCCAGTAGTACGGCTCAAGACAGGGGAAACACCATATATTTT
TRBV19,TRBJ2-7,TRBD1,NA,CASSRGQGGEQYF,TGTGCCAGTAGTCGGGGACAGGGGGGCGAGCAGTACTTC
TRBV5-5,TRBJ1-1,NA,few,CASSLHSSMNTEAFF,TGTGCCAGCAGCTTGCACTCCTCAATGAACACTGAAGCTTTCTTT
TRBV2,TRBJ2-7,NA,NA,CASSRTASYEQYF,TGTGCCAGCAGTCGGACAGCCTCCTACGAGCAGTACTTC
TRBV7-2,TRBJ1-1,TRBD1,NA,CASSLGLAGGFTEAFF,TGTGCCAGCAGCTTAGGTTTGGCAGGGGGCTTCACTGAAGCTTTCTTT
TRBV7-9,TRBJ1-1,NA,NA,CASSLVNSSRGTEAFF,TGTGCCAGCAGCTTAGTCAACAGCTCAAGGGGCACTGAAGCTTTCTTT
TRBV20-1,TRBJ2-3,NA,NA,CSARLDTQYF,TGCAGTGCCCGACTAGATACGCAGTATTTT
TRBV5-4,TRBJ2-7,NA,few,CASSLGPEGEQYF,TGTGCCAGCAGCTTGGGACCCGAGGGCGAGCAGTACTTC
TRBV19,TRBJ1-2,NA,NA,CASSIPGRANYGYTF,TGTGCCAGTAGCATCCCAGGTCGAGCTAACTATGGCTACACCTTC
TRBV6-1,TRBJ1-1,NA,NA,CASSETGLWGFF,TGTGCCAGCAGTGAAACGGGACTCTGGGGTTTCTTT
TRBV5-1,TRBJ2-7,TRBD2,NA,CASTPGGGTYEQYF,TGCGCCAGCACCCCCGGCGGGGGGACCTACGAGCAGTACTTC